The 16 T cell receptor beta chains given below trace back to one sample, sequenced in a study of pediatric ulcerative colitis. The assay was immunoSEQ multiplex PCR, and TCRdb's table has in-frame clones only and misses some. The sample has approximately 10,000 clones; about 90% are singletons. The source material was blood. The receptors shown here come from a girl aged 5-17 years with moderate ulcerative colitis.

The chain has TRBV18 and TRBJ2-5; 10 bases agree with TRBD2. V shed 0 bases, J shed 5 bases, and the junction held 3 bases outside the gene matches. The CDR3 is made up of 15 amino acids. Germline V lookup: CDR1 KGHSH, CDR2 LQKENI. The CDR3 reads CASSPPLAGAETQYF. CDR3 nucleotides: TGTGCCAGCTCACCACCTCTAGCGGGAGCTGAGACCCAGTACTTC.

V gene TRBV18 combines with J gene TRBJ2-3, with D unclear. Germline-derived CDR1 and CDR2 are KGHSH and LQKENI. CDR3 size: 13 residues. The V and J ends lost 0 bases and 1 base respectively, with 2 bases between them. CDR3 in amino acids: CASSPPGTDTQYF. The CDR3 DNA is TGTGCCAGCTCACCACCGGGCACAGATACGCAGTATTTT.

CDR3: CASSPGSLRGNEQFF. The CDR3 DNA sequence: TGTGCCAGCAGCCCGGGGAGTCTACGCGGTAATGAGCAGTTCTTC. The rearrangement links TRBV13 to TRBJ2-1; possible D gene TRBD2, 5 bases. V dropped 5 bases and J dropped 7 bases, with 18 bases sitting between them. CDR1 and CDR2 from the germline V gene are PRHDT and FYEKMQ (reference sequence). The CDR3 loop spans 15 amino acids.

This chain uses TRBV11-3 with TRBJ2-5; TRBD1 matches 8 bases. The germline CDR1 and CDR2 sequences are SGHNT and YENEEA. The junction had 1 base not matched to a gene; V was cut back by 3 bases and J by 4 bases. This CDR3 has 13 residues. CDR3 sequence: CASSFTGGETQYF. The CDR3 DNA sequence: TGTGCCAGCAGCTTTACAGGGGGAGAGACCCAGTACTTC.

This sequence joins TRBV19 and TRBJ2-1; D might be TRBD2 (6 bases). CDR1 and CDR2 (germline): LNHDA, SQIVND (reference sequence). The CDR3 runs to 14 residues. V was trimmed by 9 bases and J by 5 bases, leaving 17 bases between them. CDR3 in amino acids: CARSSGRDHNEQFF. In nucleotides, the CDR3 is TGTGCCAGATCCTCGGGGCGGGACCACAATGAGCAGTTCTTC.

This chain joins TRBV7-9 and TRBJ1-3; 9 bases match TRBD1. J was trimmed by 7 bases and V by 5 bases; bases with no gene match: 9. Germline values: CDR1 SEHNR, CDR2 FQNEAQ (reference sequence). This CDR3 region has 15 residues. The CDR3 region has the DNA TGTGCCAGCAGCCCACAGGGTGGGACAGGGAACACCATATATTTT. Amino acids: CASSPQGGTGNTIYF.

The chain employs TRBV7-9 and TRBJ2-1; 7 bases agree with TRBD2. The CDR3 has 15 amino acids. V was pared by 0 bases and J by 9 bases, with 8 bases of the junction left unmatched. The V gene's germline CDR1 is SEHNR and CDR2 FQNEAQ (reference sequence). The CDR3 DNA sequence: TGTGCCAGCAGCTTAGCTTTCGCGGGAGAGTTTGAGCAGTTCTTC. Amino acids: CASSLAFAGEFEQFF.

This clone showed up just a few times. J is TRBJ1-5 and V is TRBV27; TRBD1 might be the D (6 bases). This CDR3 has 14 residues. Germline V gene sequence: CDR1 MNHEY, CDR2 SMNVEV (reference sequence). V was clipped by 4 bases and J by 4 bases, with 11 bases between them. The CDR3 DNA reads TGTGCCAGCAGTTCGATACAGGGTAATCAGCCCCAGCATTTT. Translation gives CASSSIQGNQPQHF.

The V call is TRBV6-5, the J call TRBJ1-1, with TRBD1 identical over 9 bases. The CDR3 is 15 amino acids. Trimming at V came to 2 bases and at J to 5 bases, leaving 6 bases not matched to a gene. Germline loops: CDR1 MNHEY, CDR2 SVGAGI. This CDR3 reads CASSYIRQGGTEAFF. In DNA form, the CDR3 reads TGTGCCAGCAGTTACATCCGACAGGGGGGGACTGAAGCTTTCTTT.

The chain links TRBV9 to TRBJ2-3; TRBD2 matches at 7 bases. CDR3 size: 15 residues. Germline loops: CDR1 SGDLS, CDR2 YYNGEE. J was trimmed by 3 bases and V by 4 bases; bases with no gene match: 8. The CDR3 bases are TGTGCCAGCAGCCACCACGGGGAGGGGACAGATACGCAGTATTTT. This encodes CASSHHGEGTDTQYF.

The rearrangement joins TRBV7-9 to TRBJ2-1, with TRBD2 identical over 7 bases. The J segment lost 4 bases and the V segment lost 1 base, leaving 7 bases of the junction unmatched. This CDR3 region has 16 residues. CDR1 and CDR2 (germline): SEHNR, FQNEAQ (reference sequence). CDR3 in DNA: TGTGCCAGCAGCTTAGTAATAAGGGAGGGGTACAATGAGCAGTTCTTC. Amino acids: CASSLVIREGYNEQFF.

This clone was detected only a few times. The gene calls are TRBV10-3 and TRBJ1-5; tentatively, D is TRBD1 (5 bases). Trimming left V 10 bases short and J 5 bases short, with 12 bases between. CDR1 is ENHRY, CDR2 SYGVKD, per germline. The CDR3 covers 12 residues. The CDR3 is CATRDSDQPQHF. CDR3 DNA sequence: TGTGCCACCAGGGATTCGGATCAGCCCCAGCATTTT.

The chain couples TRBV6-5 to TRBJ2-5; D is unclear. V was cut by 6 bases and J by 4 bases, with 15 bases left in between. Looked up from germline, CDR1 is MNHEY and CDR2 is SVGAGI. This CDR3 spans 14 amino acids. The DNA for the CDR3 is TGTGCCAGCAGAACCAGGCCCTGGGGAGAGACCCAGTACTTC. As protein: CASRTRPWGETQYF.

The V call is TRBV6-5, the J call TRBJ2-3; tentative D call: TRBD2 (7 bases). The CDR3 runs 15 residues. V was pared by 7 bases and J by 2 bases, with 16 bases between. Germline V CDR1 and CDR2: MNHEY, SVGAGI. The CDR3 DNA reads TGTGCCAGCAATACAAGGGGGGGACTCACAGATACGCAGTATTTT. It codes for CASNTRGGLTDTQYF.

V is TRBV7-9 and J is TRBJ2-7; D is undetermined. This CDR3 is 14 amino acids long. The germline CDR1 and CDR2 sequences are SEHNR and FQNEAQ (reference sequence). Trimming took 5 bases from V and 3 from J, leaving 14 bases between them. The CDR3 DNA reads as TGTGCCAGCAGCCCAGAGGACGGACGCTACGAGCAGTACTTC. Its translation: CASSPEDGRYEQYF.

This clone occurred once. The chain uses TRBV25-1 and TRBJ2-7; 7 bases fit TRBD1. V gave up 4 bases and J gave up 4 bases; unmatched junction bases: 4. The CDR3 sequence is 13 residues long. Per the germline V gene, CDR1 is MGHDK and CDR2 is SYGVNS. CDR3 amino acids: CASSGQGDYEQYF. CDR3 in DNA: TGTGCCAGCAGTGGCCAGGGGGATTACGAGCAGTACTTC.